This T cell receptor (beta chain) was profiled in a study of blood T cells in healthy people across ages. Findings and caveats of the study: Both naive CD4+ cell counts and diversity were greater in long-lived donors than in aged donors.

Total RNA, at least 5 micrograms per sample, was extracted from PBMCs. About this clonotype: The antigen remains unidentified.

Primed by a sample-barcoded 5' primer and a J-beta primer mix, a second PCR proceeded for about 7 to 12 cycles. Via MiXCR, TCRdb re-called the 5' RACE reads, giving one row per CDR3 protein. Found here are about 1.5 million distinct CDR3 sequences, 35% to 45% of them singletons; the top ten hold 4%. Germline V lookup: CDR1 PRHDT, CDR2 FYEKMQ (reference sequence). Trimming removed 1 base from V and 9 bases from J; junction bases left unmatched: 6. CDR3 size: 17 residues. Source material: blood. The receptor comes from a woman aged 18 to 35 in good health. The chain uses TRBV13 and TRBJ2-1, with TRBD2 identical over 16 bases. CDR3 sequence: CASSLVGLAGGPSEQFF. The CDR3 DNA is TGTGCCAGCAGCTTAGTGGGACTAGCGGGGGGGCCTAGTGAGCAGTTCTTC.